The clone carrying this T cell receptor beta chain was seen more than once but under ten times. Its antigen is not known. V was shortened by 1 base and J by 4 bases, with 7 bases between the two germline ends. The CDR3 length is 13 residues. Per the germline V gene, CDR1 is SEHNR and CDR2 is FQNEAQ (reference sequence). RNA served as the template for amplifying TCR beta CDR3 regions. RT-PCR with HTBI primers came first, then second-round multiplex PCR. TCRdb reprocessed the multiplex PCR reads with MiXCR, giving one entry per CDR3 protein. Of around 470,000 distinct CDR3 sequences in the sample, 13% to 15% were seen once. These data originate in a study of Graves' ophthalmopathy and Graves' hyperthyroidism. Study-level background: Peripheral blood sampling preceded any treatment and occurred at initial diagnosis.

Study results and caveats: Separation of ophthalmopathy from stable hyperthyroidism was achieved by a 13-signature model, at 85% to 90% sensitivity and just over 80% specificity.

In this cohort, patients with other autoimmune diseases, uncontrolled infections, pregnancy or lactation were excluded. The clonotype originates from a woman aged 25 to 45 with Graves' ophthalmopathy. The rearrangement uses TRBV7-9 and TRBJ2-5; D unresolved. The sample taken for sequencing was blood. CDR3 coding DNA: TGTGCCAGCAGCTTAGAGGCTATAGAGACCCAGTACTTC. Protein product: CASSLEAIETQYF.